These 29 T cell receptor beta chains came from one sample sequenced in a study of identical twins. TCRdb reprocessed the 5' RACE reads with MiXCR, giving one entry per CDR3 protein. The data hold roughly 1.6 million distinct CDR3 sequences, with more than 30% observed a single time. Sequences were obtained from cord blood. These receptors were taken from a newborn girl in good health.

The gene calls are TRBV4-2 and TRBJ1-2; 9 bases fit TRBD1. The CDR3 contains 15 residues. CDR1 is LGHNA and CDR2 is YNFKEQ in the germline V gene. The ends lost 4 bases at V and 3 bases at J; junction bases unmatched: 6. CDR3 amino acids: CASSRETGGYYGYTF. The CDR3 DNA is TGTGCCAGCAGCCGAGAGACAGGGGGGTACTATGGCTACACCTTC.

The chain uses TRBV12-3 or TRBV12-4 and TRBJ2-5; 12 positions agree with TRBD2. With the DNA end fitting TRBJ2-4 better, the J assignment may be wrong. The CDR3 runs to 15 residues. The chain's CDR3 is CASSTGTSGKNIQYF. The CDR3 nucleotides are TGTGCCAGCAGCACTGGGACTAGCGGGAAAAACATTCAGTACTTC.

This clonotype occurred many times. The chain combines TRBV12-3 or TRBV12-4 with TRBJ2-7, with 9 bases identical to TRBD1. The junction had 10 bases not matched to a gene; V was cut back by 5 bases and J by 5 bases. CDR3 length: 15 residues. CDR3 bases: TGTGCCAGCAGTCTCCTGGGACAGGGAAAGAACGAGCAGTACTTC. Translating it yields CASSLLGQGKNEQYF.

This clonotype was observed once. The chain employs TRBV3-1 and TRBJ2-1; 10 bases are a match to TRBD2. V shed 5 bases, J shed 6 bases, and the junction held 19 bases outside the gene matches. In germline, CDR1 is LGHDT, CDR2 YNNKEL (reference sequence). This CDR3 has 19 amino acids. CDR3 loop: CASSSQPPQREGRCNEQFF. The CDR3 DNA sequence: TGTGCCAGCAGCTCCCAGCCTCCTCAGCGGGAGGGCCGGTGCAATGAGCAGTTCTTC.

This clonotype came up a few times. It may be a read error: a sequence one base away is much more abundant. The gene calls are TRBV10-3 and TRBJ1-2, with TRBD1 identical over 11 bases. Trimming cost V 5 bases and J 8 bases; bases outside gene matches: 1. The CDR3 loop spans 12 amino acids. Germline V gene sequence: CDR1 ENHRY, CDR2 SYGVKD. Here the CDR3 DNA reads TGTGCCATCAGTAGGACAGGGGGCGGCTACACCTTC. Encoded protein: CAISRTGGGYTF.

This clonotype was found many times. The chain joins TRBV28 to TRBJ1-2, with 8 bases aligning to TRBD1. The CDR3 is made up of 14 amino acids. Germline CDR1 and CDR2: MDHEN and SYDVKM. After removal of 0 bases from V and 4 bases from J, the junction contained 1 base not matched to a gene. The CDR3 is CASSLWGQAYGYTF. The CDR3 DNA reads TGTGCCAGCAGTTTATGGGGACAGGCCTATGGCTACACCTTC.

This clonotype came up a few times. This chain connects TRBV6-6 to TRBJ2-3; 7 nucleotides line up with TRBD1. V gave up 4 bases and J gave up 2 bases; unmatched junction bases: 9. Germline-derived CDR1 and CDR2 are MNHNY and SVGAGI (reference sequence). The CDR3 runs to 16 residues. CDR3 bases: TGTGCCAGCAGTTCCCGGGGACAGCATGTCACAGATACGCAGTATTTT. It is translated as CASSSRGQHVTDTQYF.

The chain is built from TRBV20-1 and TRBJ1-5; 9 bases are shared with TRBD1. The CDR3 has 13 amino acids. Germline lookup yields CDR1 DFQATT and CDR2 SNEGSKA (reference sequence). The junction had 4 bases not matched to a gene; V was cut back by 6 bases and J by 4 bases. As DNA, the CDR3 is TGCAGTGCGGGACAGGGCCCTAATCAGCCCCAGCATTTT. Translation: CSAGQGPNQPQHF.

This clonotype was recorded a few times. The V call is TRBV7-9, the J call TRBJ1-1; a weak D match, TRBD1 (6 bases). V gave up 7 bases and J gave up 10 bases, with 19 bases separating them. This CDR3 contains 13 residues. Per germline, CDR1 SEHNR and CDR2 FQNEAQ (reference sequence). The chain's CDR3 is CASTQRSEGGAFF. For the CDR3, the DNA is TGTGCCAGCACGCAGCGATCCGAAGGGGGAGCTTTCTTT.

This chain links TRBV13 with TRBJ2-7, with 11 nucleotides matching TRBD2. This CDR3 contains 16 residues. The germline CDR1 and CDR2 sequences are PRHDT and FYEKMQ (reference sequence). The V segment lost 4 bases and the J segment 7 bases; nucleotides outside the gene matches: 12. The CDR3 here is CASSSYSGGDYNEQYF. The CDR3 DNA is TGTGCCAGCAGCTCCTATAGCGGGGGGGATTACAATGAGCAGTACTTC.

This clonotype appeared many times. This chain links TRBV6-5 with TRBJ2-7; no reliable D call. This CDR3 comprises 13 residues. Trimming cost V 2 bases and J 3 bases, with 8 bases left between them. Germline loops: CDR1 MNHEY, CDR2 SVGAGI. CDR3 DNA: TGTGCCAGCAGTTACGGGCAGAGCTACGAGCAGTACTTC. As protein: CASSYGQSYEQYF.

Only a few counts were recorded for this clonotype. The chain links TRBV7-2 to TRBJ1-4; possibly TRBD1 for D (5 bases). This CDR3 comprises 13 residues. CDR1 is SGHTA and CDR2 is FQGNSA in the germline V gene. V lost 1 base and J 15 bases, leaving 15 bases between the germline ends. CDR3 sequence: CASSLGLMDNMFF. CDR3 sequence (DNA): TGTGCCAGCAGCTTAGGGTTAATGGACAATATGTTTTTT.

This clonotype was detected a few times. The rearrangement uses TRBV20-1 and TRBJ2-1; D might be TRBD1 or TRBD2, each matching 5 bases. With 5 bases removed from V and 0 bases from J, the gap between germline ends came to 23 bases. Per germline, CDR1 DFQATT and CDR2 SNEGSKA (reference sequence). The CDR3 loop spans 18 amino acids. CDR3 nucleotides: TGCAGTGCTGTCCCCCCGGGACGCCTAAAGAGCTCCTACAATGAGCAGTTCTTC. Protein sequence: CSAVPPGRLKSSYNEQFF.

This chain uses TRBV18 with TRBJ1-2; TRBD1 aligns across 10 bases. V shed 5 bases, J shed 0 bases, and the junction held 12 bases outside the gene matches. The CDR3 loop spans 18 amino acids. Germline CDR1 is KGHSH and CDR2 is LQKENI. DNA for the CDR3: TGTGCCAGCTCAAGAAAACCGGGACAGGGGCCCCCTAACTATGGCTACACCTTC. Protein: CASSRKPGQGPPNYGYTF.

V is TRBV24-1 and J is TRBJ2-1; D remains unclear. The CDR3 has 15 amino acids. The germline V gene encodes CDR1 KGHDR and CDR2 SFDVKD. V lost 3 bases to trimming and J lost 0 bases, with 8 bases between them. The CDR3 sequence: CATSDRQSSYNEQFF. CDR3 nucleotide sequence: TGTGCCACCAGTGATCGGCAGAGCTCCTACAATGAGCAGTTCTTC.

This clonotype was detected a few times. The chain combines TRBV5-1 with TRBJ2-4; D unresolved. Germline V lookup: CDR1 SGHRS, CDR2 YFSETQ. This CDR3 has 15 residues. The ends were cut back, 1 base at V and 3 bases at J, with 11 bases in the middle. CDR3 sequence reads: CASSLFEPGKNIQYF. CDR3 DNA: TGCGCCAGCAGCTTGTTTGAGCCCGGCAAAAACATTCAGTACTTC.

The chain links TRBV20-1 to TRBJ2-5; D not resolved. CDR1 is DFQATT and CDR2 is SNEGSKA in the germline V gene (reference sequence). Trimming took 3 bases from V and 5 from J, leaving 16 bases between them. The CDR3 is 14 amino acids. The CDR3 DNA sequence: TGCAGTGCTAGCCCCGGGTCCGGATTGGAGACCCAGTACTTC. Translation gives CSASPGSGLETQYF.

The rearrangement uses TRBV20-1 and TRBJ1-5; TRBD1 is a possible D gene (6 bases). V lost 3 bases and J 1 base, leaving 7 bases between the germline ends. CDR1 DFQATT and CDR2 SNEGSKA come from the germline V gene (reference sequence). The CDR3 covers 13 residues. The CDR3 here is CSARGASNQPQHF. DNA for the CDR3: TGCAGTGCTAGGGGGGCGAGCAATCAGCCCCAGCATTTT.

V and J are TRBV7-2 and TRBJ2-3, with D unresolved. Germline V lookup: CDR1 SGHTA, CDR2 FQGNSA. V gave up 5 bases and J gave up 4 bases, with 10 bases separating them. The CDR3 is made up of 13 amino acids. CDR3 nucleotides: TGTGCCAGCAGCCCTACTAAGGCAGATACGCAGTATTTT. It yields the protein CASSPTKADTQYF.

The rearrangement uses TRBV24-1 and TRBJ2-1; 13 bases are a match to TRBD2. The CDR3 sequence is 24 residues long. The germline V gene encodes CDR1 KGHDR and CDR2 SFDVKD. J lost 6 bases, V lost 4 bases, and 29 bases had no gene match. As DNA, the CDR3 is TGTGCCACCAGTGAAGGATGGATTACCGGGACTAGCGGGACCAAGGAGAGGATGAGCAATGAGCAGTTCTTC. Its translation is CATSEGWITGTSGTKERMSNEQFF.

This clonotype showed up just a few times. The chain couples TRBV11-2 to TRBJ2-3; D may correspond to TRBD1 or TRBD2 (5 bases each). Looked up from germline, CDR1 is SGHAT and CDR2 is FQNNGV. The CDR3 length is 17 residues. The V end was cut by 4 bases, the J end by 3 bases, with 20 bases between. DNA of the CDR3: TGTGCCAGCAGCTCTACCCGGATGAGTGGGGGAACAGATACGCAGTATTTT. This gives the protein CASSSTRMSGGTDTQYF. The entire variable domain, with the rest obtained from reference TRBV11-2 and TRBJ2-3, is as follows: EAGVAQSPRYKIIEKRQSVAFWCNPISGHATLYWYQQILGQGPKLLIQFQNNGVVDDSQLPKDRFSAERLKGVDSTLKIQPAKLEDSAVYLCASSSTRMSGGTDTQYFGPGTRLTVL.

This clonotype has a handful of counts. The chain joins TRBV7-2 to TRBJ2-7; TRBD2 matches 7 bases. The germline V gene encodes CDR1 SGHTA and CDR2 FQGNSA. Germline trimming cut 0 bases from V and 5 bases from J; bases unmatched to any gene: 1. CDR3 length: 13 residues. Here the CDR3 DNA reads TGTGCCAGCAGCTTAGCCGGACTAGACGAGCAGTACTTC. Translated: CASSLAGLDEQYF.

This chain links TRBV19 with TRBJ2-7, with D perhaps given as TRBD1 or TRBD2 (7 bases each). The CDR3 is 14 amino acids. From germline, CDR1 is LNHDA and CDR2 SQIVND (reference sequence). V lost 2 bases and J 2 bases, leaving 10 bases between the germline ends. The chain's CDR3 is CASSIQGGTYEQYF. CDR3 sequence (DNA): TGTGCCAGTAGTATACAGGGGGGGACCTACGAGCAGTACTTC.

The chain joins TRBV20-1 to TRBJ2-1, with 8 nucleotides matching TRBD2. Germline V gene lookup returns CDR1 DFQATT and CDR2 SNEGSKA (reference sequence). The length of the CDR3 is 13 residues. V trimming: 6 bases; J trimming: 5 bases; junction bases outside the gene matches: 6. CDR3 DNA sequence: TGCAGTGCCCTTGGGACTAGAAACAATGAGCAGTTCTTC. Its protein is CSALGTRNNEQFF.

The chain uses TRBV6-1 and TRBJ2-1; TRBD2 agrees at 10 bases. Germline CDR1 is MNHNS and CDR2 is SASEGT. The trim removed 0 bases at V and 2 bases at J, leaving 4 bases unmatched. This CDR3 region has 17 residues. The CDR3 bases are TGTGCCAGCAGTGAAGCCTATAGCGGGGGGCCCTACAATGAGCAGTTCTTC. Amino acids: CASSEAYSGGPYNEQFF.

This clonotype was seen only a few times. This chain joins TRBV7-2 and TRBJ2-7; maybe TRBD1 (6 bases). The germline CDR1 and CDR2 sequences are SGHTA and FQGNSA. V lost 4 bases, J lost 0 bases, and 13 bases lay in between. This CDR3 comprises 15 residues. In DNA form, the CDR3 reads TGTGCCAGCAGCTCTGGACAGTTCCCCTCCTACGAGCAGTACTTC. Its translation is CASSSGQFPSYEQYF.

The chain employs TRBV7-8 and TRBJ2-1, with TRBD2 matching over 9 bases. The CDR3 runs 15 residues. Losses at the gene ends were 3 bases for V and 6 bases for J; bases not matched to a gene: 6. The germline V gene has CDR1 SGHVS and CDR2 FQNEAQ. The CDR3 loop is CASSFIAGAGNEQFF. The CDR3 region has the DNA TGTGCCAGCAGCTTCATAGCGGGGGCGGGCAATGAGCAGTTCTTC.

In this sample, this clonotype turned up a few times. The chain combines TRBV18 with TRBJ1-2; the D is unclear. Germline CDR1 reads KGHSH; CDR2 reads LQKENI. Trimming stripped 2 bases from V and 2 bases from J, with 6 bases between. The length of the CDR3 is 13 residues. In nucleotides, the CDR3 is TGTGCCAGCTCACCAGAGCCGAACTATGGCTACACCTTC. Translating it yields CASSPEPNYGYTF.

The rearrangement uses TRBV30 and TRBJ2-1; D possibly corresponds to TRBD2 (6 bases). Germline assignment: CDR1 GTSNPN and CDR2 SVGIG (reference sequence). The ends were cut back, 2 bases at V and 2 bases at J, with 13 bases in the middle. This CDR3 is 15 amino acids long. DNA for the CDR3: TGTGCCTGGAGTCCCCCGGGACTGACCTACAATGAGCAGTTCTTC. Its protein product is CAWSPPGLTYNEQFF.